The 27 T cell receptor beta chains reported below all come from one sample, sequenced in a study of T-cell memory formation after mild COVID-19. TCRdb re-called the 5' RACE reads through MiXCR, storing one row per CDR3 protein. The table lists under 650,000 distinct CDR3 sequences, more than 15% of them singletons. Material: PBMCs or a T cell subset sorted from them (not recorded which). Every receptor here comes from an adult woman who had mild COVID-19 (a few samples of this study predate the infection). Cell type and time point are not known.

V gene TRBV5-1 combines with J gene TRBJ1-1; TRBD1 aligns across 8 bases. Germline V lookup: CDR1 SGHRS, CDR2 YFSETQ. V lost 4 bases, J lost 0 bases, and 8 bases stayed unmatched. The CDR3 length is 16 residues. The CDR3 DNA is TGCGCCAGCAGCCAGGACAGGGTATTGATGAACACTGAAGCTTTCTTT. Protein: CASSQDRVLMNTEAFF.

This chain's CDR3 is CASRSWGVRNTEAFF. CDR3 nucleotide sequence: TGCGCCAGCAGGTCCTGGGGTGTCCGGAACACTGAAGCTTTCTTT. This chain connects TRBV5-1 to TRBJ1-1, with no clear D. The CDR3 totals 15 residues. The V gene lost 5 bases and the J gene lost 1 base, with 15 bases spanning the gap. Germline V gives CDR1 SGHRS, CDR2 YFSETQ.

The V and J genes are TRBV7-9 and TRBJ2-1, with TRBD1 identical over 7 bases. J was trimmed by 5 bases and V by 1 base; bases with no gene match: 8. The CDR3 is made up of 16 amino acids. Per the germline V gene, CDR1 is SEHNR and CDR2 is FQNEAQ (reference sequence). Here the CDR3 DNA reads TGTGCCAGCAGCTTAGTCCGTGGACAGGCACACAATGAGCAGTTCTTC. As protein: CASSLVRGQAHNEQFF.

This chain connects TRBV7-9 to TRBJ2-3; 8 positions agree with TRBD2. Trimming cost V 4 bases and J 6 bases; bases outside gene matches: 15. Germline-derived CDR1 and CDR2 are SEHNR and FQNEAQ (reference sequence). This CDR3 region has 17 residues. In DNA form, the CDR3 reads TGTGCCAGCAGCTGGTGGGCGGGAGGCTCTAGCGGGGATACGCAGTATTTT. Translating gives CASSWWAGGSSGDTQYF.

DNA of the CDR3: TGTGCCAGCAGCCACGGTAGCGGGAGTAGCTACAATGAGCAGTTCTTC. Translated: CASSHGSGSSYNEQFF. The V and J genes are TRBV3-1 and TRBJ2-1; 9 bases align to TRBD2. This CDR3 has 16 residues. The J segment lost 3 bases and the V segment lost 3 bases, leaving 6 bases of the junction unmatched. Looked up from germline, CDR1 is LGHDT and CDR2 is YNNKEL (reference sequence).

This clonotype appeared a few times. The chain recombines TRBV6-5 with TRBJ1-1; the match to TRBD1 covers 9 bases. The CDR3 is made up of 15 amino acids. The trim removed 4 bases at V and 5 bases at J, leaving 8 bases unmatched. From germline, CDR1 is MNHEY and CDR2 SVGAGI. The CDR3 bases are TGTGCCAGCAGTTGGGGGGACAGGGTAGGAACTGAAGCTTTCTTT. Translation: CASSWGDRVGTEAFF.

The CDR3 nucleotides are TGTGCCAGCAGCCAAGAAACTTACTATGGCTACACCTTC. Amino acid sequence: CASSQETYYGYTF. The chain recombines TRBV3-1 with TRBJ1-2; D uncertain. Germline V CDR1 and CDR2: LGHDT, YNNKEL (reference sequence). V lost 0 bases and J 3 bases, leaving 5 bases between the germline ends. CDR3 length equals 13 residues. Full variable domain (outside the CDR3, taken from reference TRBV3-1 and TRBJ1-2): DTAVSQTPKYLVTQMGNDKSIKCEQNLGHDTMYWYKQDSKKFLKIMFSYNNKELIINETVPNRFSPKSPDKAHLNLHINSLELGDSAVYFCASSQETYYGYTFGSGTRLTVV.

This clonotype occurred a few times. The chain carries TRBV24-1 and TRBJ2-3, with 9 positions matching TRBD2. The germline V gene encodes CDR1 KGHDR and CDR2 SFDVKD. With 6 bases clipped from V and 0 bases from J, the junction kept 6 bases outside the gene matches. The CDR3 totals 16 residues. CDR3 in amino acids: CATSPGLAFSTDTQYF. The CDR3 DNA is TGTGCCACCAGTCCTGGACTAGCGTTTAGCACAGATACGCAGTATTTT.

This chain links TRBV20-1 with TRBJ2-1; 14 bases are a match to TRBD2. The CDR3 extends over 17 amino acids. Germline V gene data show CDR1 as DFQATT and CDR2 as SNEGSKA (reference sequence). J gave up 8 bases and V 0 bases, and 9 bases lay outside the gene matches. CDR3 protein: CSARDAGTSGSPHEQFF. In DNA, the CDR3 is TGCAGTGCTAGAGACGCCGGGACTAGCGGGAGCCCCCATGAGCAGTTCTTC.

The CDR3 DNA reads TGTGCCAGCAGCCCCCAGAGGGGGGGGATGAACACTGAAGCTTTCTTT. As protein: CASSPQRGGMNTEAFF. V is TRBV7-9 and J is TRBJ1-1, with a weak D call TRBD1 (6 bases). The CDR3 contains 16 residues. CDR1 and CDR2 (germline): SEHNR, FQNEAQ (reference sequence). With 5 bases removed from V and 0 bases from J, the gap between germline ends came to 16 bases.

The chain couples TRBV4-2 to TRBJ2-3; 10 bases agree with TRBD1. There are 17 residues in the CDR3. CDR1 is LGHNA and CDR2 is YNFKEQ in the germline V gene. The V and J ends lost 0 bases and 3 bases, in that order; junction bases with no gene match: 6. This chain's CDR3 is CASSQDSRTGGTDTQYF. The CDR3 DNA reads as TGTGCCAGCAGCCAAGACTCTCGGACAGGGGGTACAGATACGCAGTATTTT.

This clonotype turned up a few times. V is TRBV5-1 and J is TRBJ2-1; the D is unclear. The CDR3 covers 14 residues. Trimming stripped 1 base from V and 6 bases from J, with 11 bases between. From germline, CDR1 is SGHRS and CDR2 YFSETQ. As DNA, the CDR3 is TGCGCCAGCAGCTTGATGGACCTGGTCAATGAGCAGTTCTTC. Translating it yields CASSLMDLVNEQFF.

The rearrangement uses TRBV7-9 and TRBJ1-4; D not certain. Germline V CDR1 and CDR2: SEHNR, FQNEAQ (reference sequence). This CDR3 is 15 amino acids long. The V and J ends lost 2 bases and 4 bases respectively, with 11 bases between them. CDR3 loop: CASSLRGVYNEKLFF. CDR3 bases: TGTGCCAGCAGCTTACGCGGGGTTTATAATGAAAAACTGTTTTTT.

This chain joins TRBV6-5 and TRBJ2-5; D is ambiguous. The CDR3 contains 14 residues. Per the germline V gene, CDR1 is MNHEY and CDR2 is SVGAGI. V was pared by 4 bases and J by 10 bases, with 19 bases between. CDR3 nucleotide sequence: TGTGCCAGCAGTTCTGCCGGTCACCCAGGAGACCAGTACTTC. It yields the protein CASSSAGHPGDQYF.

The chain links TRBV27 to TRBJ2-3, with D hard to call. The CDR3 sequence is 13 residues long. The V end was cut by 4 bases, the J end by 8 bases, with 13 bases between. Germline V gene data show CDR1 as MNHEY and CDR2 as SMNVEV (reference sequence). This chain's CDR3 is CASSSPPYGTQYF. The DNA of the CDR3 is TGTGCCAGCAGTTCCCCACCCTACGGTACGCAGTATTTT.

This clonotype has more than one count but fewer than ten. The V call is TRBV14, the J call TRBJ2-7, with D hard to call. This CDR3 region has 14 residues. The V gene lost 3 bases and the J gene lost 4 bases, with 13 bases spanning the gap. Looked up from germline, CDR1 is SGHDN and CDR2 is FVKESK. The CDR3 sequence: CASSQNFGNYEQYF. In nucleotides, the CDR3 is TGTGCCAGCAGCCAGAATTTTGGAAATTACGAGCAGTACTTC. Full variable domain (missing parts from reference TRBV14 and TRBJ2-7): EAGVTQFPSHSVIEKGQTVTLRCDPISGHDNLYWYRRVMGKEIKFLLHFVKESKQDESGMPNNRFLAERTGGTYSTLKVQPAELEDSGVYFCASSQNFGNYEQYFGPGTRLTVT.

The J gene is TRBJ2-1, the V gene TRBV5-6; D may be TRBD2 (6 bases). CDR3 length equals 14 residues. Trimming shortened V by 4 bases and J by 6 bases, and 14 bases separated the two germline ends. From germline, CDR1 is SGHDT and CDR2 YYEEEE. Here the CDR3 reads CASSPGLPRNEQFF. The DNA for the CDR3 is TGTGCCAGCAGCCCGGGACTCCCGCGCAATGAGCAGTTCTTC.

This clonotype has a handful of counts. CDR3: CASSLLFGVNTEAFF. The CDR3 nucleotides read TGTGCCAGCAGTTTACTGTTCGGGGTGAACACTGAAGCTTTCTTT. The genes are TRBV12-3 or TRBV12-4 and TRBJ1-1; the D is unclear. This CDR3 contains 15 residues. V was clipped by 2 bases and J by 0 bases, with 10 bases between them.

The chain uses TRBV4-1 and TRBJ2-5; D may be TRBD1 (5 bases). Deletions cut 5 bases from V and 5 bases from J, with 18 bases between. The CDR3 is made up of 15 amino acids. From germline, CDR1 is MGHRA and CDR2 YSYEKL. This CDR3 is CASSTTSGHRETQYF. The CDR3 coding sequence is TGCGCCAGCAGCACCACTTCCGGACACCGGGAGACCCAGTACTTC.

The rearrangement uses TRBV5-6 and TRBJ2-7; D may be TRBD2 (5 bases). The germline V gene encodes CDR1 SGHDT and CDR2 YYEEEE. The CDR3 runs to 14 residues. Trimming removed 8 bases from V and 3 bases from J, with 18 bases in between. The CDR3 spells CASKEGLTHYEQYF. CDR3 coding DNA: TGTGCCAGTAAAGAGGGCCTGACACACTACGAGCAGTACTTC.

The chain employs TRBV9 and TRBJ2-3; tentatively, D is TRBD1 (6 bases). The CDR3 totals 15 residues. CDR1 and CDR2 (germline): SGDLS, YYNGEE. V was clipped by 5 bases and J by 2 bases, with 15 bases between them. CDR3 amino acids: CASRPQGANTDTQYF. In DNA form, the CDR3 reads TGTGCCAGCAGACCACAGGGAGCAAACACAGATACGCAGTATTTT.

This clonotype was detected a few times. The CDR3 coding sequence is TGTGCCAGCGCACTACAGGGGCCCCACACTGAAGCTTTCTTT. As protein: CASALQGPHTEAFF. The J gene is TRBJ1-1, the V gene TRBV6-5; 7 nucleotides agree with TRBD1. The junction had 9 bases not matched to a gene; V was cut back by 8 bases and J by 3 bases. Germline V CDR1 and CDR2: MNHEY, SVGAGI. The CDR3 runs 14 residues.

This clonotype has just a few counts. This rearrangement joins TRBV10-3 to TRBJ2-5; perhaps TRBD2 as D (6 bases). V was pared by 6 bases and J by 1 base, with 15 bases between. Germline CDR1 is ENHRY and CDR2 is SYGVKD. This CDR3 contains 15 residues. CDR3 coding DNA: TGTGCCATCAGCCCCCGGGGAGGAGGCCAAGAGACCCAGTACTTC. Translating gives CAISPRGGGQETQYF.

There are many counts of this clonotype. This sequence joins TRBV5-1 and TRBJ1-1; D call uncertain. V lost 0 bases to trimming and J lost 0 bases, with 9 bases between them. The CDR3 totals 15 residues. Germline lookup yields CDR1 SGHRS and CDR2 YFSETQ. The CDR3 DNA is TGCGCCAGCAGCTTGGGAGCCAGCATGAACACTGAAGCTTTCTTT. It translates to CASSLGASMNTEAFF.

This clonotype has only a few counts. V is TRBV11-2 and J is TRBJ2-7; either TRBD1 or TRBD2 may fit D (5 bases each). This CDR3 has 13 residues. Germline CDR1 SGHAT, CDR2 FQNNGV. The ends were cut back, 7 bases at V and 0 bases at J, with 10 bases in the middle. In nucleotides, the CDR3 is TGTGCCAGCACTCGGGGCTACTCCTACGAGCAGTACTTC. Its protein product is CASTRGYSYEQYF.

This clonotype was detected a few times. The CDR3: CASGPGRGNQPQHF. CDR3 nucleotide sequence: TGTGCCAGCGGCCCTGGCAGGGGGAATCAGCCCCAGCATTTT. This chain connects TRBV9 to TRBJ1-5, with 7 bases aligning to TRBD1. The germline V gene has CDR1 SGDLS and CDR2 YYNGEE. CDR3 length: 14 amino acids. The V and J ends lost 7 bases and 4 bases, in that order; junction bases with no gene match: 8.

The chain carries TRBV7-2 and TRBJ2-7, with 9 bases aligning to TRBD2. J was trimmed by 2 bases and V by 5 bases; bases with no gene match: 16. The CDR3 contains 18 residues. Germline assignment: CDR1 SGHTA and CDR2 FQGNSA. This chain's CDR3 is CASSPRGQLAGTPYEQYF. The CDR3 bases are TGTGCCAGCAGCCCCCGCGGACAGCTAGCGGGAACCCCCTACGAGCAGTACTTC.